This T cell receptor (beta chain) originates from a study of T cells in women clearing cervical HPV infection. Study background: Donors had HPV16-related CIN3 or worse; 2 had invasive cancer.

This clone registers medium-sized by frequency. Sequencing ends 3 residues short of the CDR3 end; the germline J gene provides the rest. immunoSEQ multiplex PCR used an average of around 1,200 ng genomic DNA. Here immunoSEQ multiplex PCR was the method, and the copy in TCRdb shows in-frame clones only, minus some. Its table lists roughly 15,000 clones. This CDR3 is built from 14 residues. The ends lost 3 bases at V and 7 bases at J; junction bases unmatched: 6. Germline V gene lookup returns CDR1 SGHRS and CDR2 YFSETQ. Cervical HPV DNA detected by MY09/MY11 PCR, typed by dot-blot. The rearrangement links TRBV5-1 to TRBJ2-4; 8 nucleotides align to TRBD1. The TCR was taken from a woman aged 18 to 75 with a cervical HPV16 infection that either progressed to CIN3+ or cleared (not recorded which). Source material: blood buffy coat. This chain's CDR3 is CASSSSGGDNIQYF. The covered CDR3 bases are TGCGCCAGCAGCTCATCAGGGGGCGATAACATT.